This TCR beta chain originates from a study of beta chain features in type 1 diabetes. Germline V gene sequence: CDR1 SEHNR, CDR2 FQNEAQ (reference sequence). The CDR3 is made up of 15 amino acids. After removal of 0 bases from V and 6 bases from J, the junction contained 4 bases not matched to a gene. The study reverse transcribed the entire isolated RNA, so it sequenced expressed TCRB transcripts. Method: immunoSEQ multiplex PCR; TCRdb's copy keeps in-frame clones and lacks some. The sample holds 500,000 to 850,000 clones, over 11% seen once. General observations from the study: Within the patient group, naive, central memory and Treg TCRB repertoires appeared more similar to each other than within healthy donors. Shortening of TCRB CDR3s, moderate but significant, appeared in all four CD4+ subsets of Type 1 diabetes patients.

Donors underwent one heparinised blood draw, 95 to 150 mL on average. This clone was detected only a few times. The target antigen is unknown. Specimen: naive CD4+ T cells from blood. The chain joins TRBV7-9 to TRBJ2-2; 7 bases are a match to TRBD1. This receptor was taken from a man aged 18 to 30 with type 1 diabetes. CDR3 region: CASSLADRVSGELFF. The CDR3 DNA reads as TGTGCCAGCAGCTTAGCCGACAGGGTGTCCGGGGAGCTGTTTTTT.